A selection of T cell receptor beta chains follows, all from one sample in a study of T cell responses to AZD1222 COVID-19 vaccine. Some clones are missing from TCRdb's copy, which holds only in-frame ones; the method was immunoSEQ multiplex PCR. Counted here are 130,000 to 150,000 clones, roughly 89% occurring once; the ten biggest clones make up around 1.7%. The sample consisted of peripheral blood, taken on day 0 of AZD1222 vaccination. These receptors were collected from an adult in good health. The CDR3 runs from the conserved cysteine through the conserved F or W. Fields, in order: J gene, V gene, clone size, D gene, CDR3 protein, CDR3 DNA. The D gene is left open where the match is weak. Size tells how often a clone was seen (once, few, many) or the class of an expanded clone, and some rows leave it out.

j_call: TRBJ1-2
v_call: TRBV29-1
clone_size: NA
d_call: NA
cdr3_aa: CSVDLAPYGYTF
cdr3_nt: TGCAGCGTTGATTTGGCGCCCTATGGCTACACCTTC

j_call: TRBJ2-3
v_call: TRBV9
clone_size: NA
d_call: NA
cdr3_aa: CASSVVGGGGEDTQYF
cdr3_nt: TGTGCCAGCAGCGTAGTGGGGGGCGGTGGAGAAGATACGCAGTATTTT

j_call: TRBJ2-2
v_call: TRBV11-3
clone_size: NA
d_call: NA
cdr3_aa: CASSPSASNTGELFF
cdr3_nt: TGTGCCAGCAGCCCCTCGGCCTCGAACACCGGGGAGCTGTTTTTT

j_call: TRBJ1-4
v_call: TRBV7-9
clone_size: NA
d_call: TRBD1
cdr3_aa: CASSARDRLSEKLFF
cdr3_nt: TGTGCCAGCAGTGCCCGGGACAGGTTGTCCGAAAAACTGTTTTTT

j_call: TRBJ1-6
v_call: TRBV27
clone_size: NA
d_call: NA
cdr3_aa: CASSSQGVPYNSPLHF
cdr3_nt: TGTGCCAGCAGTTCGCAGGGAGTCCCCTATAATTCACCCCTCCACTTT

j_call: TRBJ1-2
v_call: TRBV28
clone_size: NA
d_call: TRBD1
cdr3_aa: CASSPGQGPSSTF
cdr3_nt: TGTGCCAGCAGTCCGGGACAGGGACCCTCCAGCACCTTC

j_call: TRBJ1-5
v_call: TRBV7-2
clone_size: once
d_call: NA
cdr3_aa: CASSFHGGVGQPQHF
cdr3_nt: TGTGCCAGCAGCTTTCACGGGGGGGTAGGGCAGCCCCAGCATTTT

j_call: TRBJ2-2
v_call: TRBV9
clone_size: NA
d_call: TRBD2
cdr3_aa: CASSVRSGGTGELFF
cdr3_nt: TGTGCCAGCAGCGTAAGGTCGGGGGGCACCGGGGAGCTGTTTTTT

j_call: TRBJ2-7
v_call: TRBV28
clone_size: NA
d_call: TRBD1
cdr3_aa: CASKPGQSFYEQYF
cdr3_nt: TGTGCCAGTAAGCCGGGACAGTCTTTCTACGAGCAGTACTTC

j_call: TRBJ1-3
v_call: TRBV5-6
clone_size: NA
d_call: TRBD1
cdr3_aa: CASSAPGGITGNTIYF
cdr3_nt: TGTGCCAGCAGCGCCCCAGGGGGAATTACTGGAAACACCATATATTTT

j_call: TRBJ2-5
v_call: TRBV5-6
clone_size: NA
d_call: NA
cdr3_aa: CASAAPLYQETQYF
cdr3_nt: TGTGCCAGCGCGGCCCCTTTGTACCAAGAGACCCAGTACTTC

j_call: TRBJ1-1
v_call: TRBV6-5
clone_size: NA
d_call: NA
cdr3_aa: CASSYRIENTEAFF
cdr3_nt: TGTGCCAGCAGTTATAGGATCGAGAACACTGAAGCTTTCTTT

j_call: TRBJ1-5
v_call: TRBV30
clone_size: NA
d_call: NA
cdr3_aa: CAWRTGRNQPQHF
cdr3_nt: TGTGCCTGGAGGACAGGCCGCAATCAGCCCCAGCATTTT

j_call: TRBJ1-4
v_call: TRBV5-1
clone_size: once
d_call: TRBD1
cdr3_aa: CASSGAGTGGEKLFF
cdr3_nt: TGCGCCAGCAGCGGGGCCGGGACAGGGGGTGAAAAACTGTTTTTT

j_call: TRBJ2-1
v_call: TRBV29-1
clone_size: NA
d_call: TRBD2
cdr3_aa: CSVPTPGLAGVGLYNEQFF
cdr3_nt: TGCAGCGTCCCCACCCCGGGACTAGCGGGAGTAGGTCTCTACAATGAGCAGTTCTTC

j_call: TRBJ2-7
v_call: TRBV5-5
clone_size: few
d_call: NA
cdr3_aa: CASSLDWAGSGEQYF
cdr3_nt: TGTGCCAGCAGCTTGGACTGGGCAGGGAGTGGCGAGCAGTACTTC

j_call: TRBJ2-1
v_call: TRBV27
clone_size: NA
d_call: TRBD1
cdr3_aa: CASSRSPGTGTHEQFF
cdr3_nt: TGTGCCAGCAGCCGCTCCCCCGGGACAGGGACTCATGAGCAGTTCTTC

j_call: TRBJ1-2
v_call: TRBV2
clone_size: NA
d_call: NA
cdr3_aa: CASKGSSYGYTF
cdr3_nt: TGTGCCAGCAAGGGTTCGTCCTATGGCTACACCTTC

j_call: TRBJ2-5
v_call: TRBV5-6
clone_size: NA
d_call: NA
cdr3_aa: CASEIRTETQYF
cdr3_nt: TGTGCCAGCGAGATCCGTACGGAGACCCAGTACTTC

j_call: TRBJ2-1
v_call: TRBV7-2
clone_size: NA
d_call: NA
cdr3_aa: CASSWQRYNEQFF
cdr3_nt: TGTGCCAGCAGTTGGCAGCGTTACAATGAGCAGTTCTTC

j_call: TRBJ1-2
v_call: TRBV2
clone_size: once
d_call: NA
cdr3_aa: CASSDGRDYGYTF
cdr3_nt: TGTGCCAGCAGTGACGGCAGAGACTATGGCTACACCTTC

j_call: TRBJ1-6
v_call: TRBV7-9
clone_size: NA
d_call: NA
cdr3_aa: CASSPRGSGSSYNSPLHF
cdr3_nt: TGTGCCAGCAGCCCAAGAGGGTCAGGGAGCTCCTATAATTCACCCCTCCACTTT

j_call: TRBJ1-1
v_call: TRBV28
clone_size: NA
d_call: NA
cdr3_aa: CASSFSIDFLNTEAFF
cdr3_nt: TGTGCCAGCAGTTTCAGCATTGATTTTCTGAACACTGAAGCTTTCTTT

j_call: TRBJ2-5
v_call: TRBV19
clone_size: NA
d_call: TRBD1
cdr3_aa: CASSITGGQETQYF
cdr3_nt: TGTGCCAGTAGTATAACAGGGGGCCAAGAGACCCAGTACTTC

j_call: TRBJ2-5
v_call: TRBV3-1/TRBV3-2
clone_size: NA
d_call: NA
cdr3_aa: CASSLLAQETQYF
cdr3_nt: TGTGCCAGCAGCCTCCTAGCCCAAGAGACCCAGTACTTC

j_call: TRBJ2-1
v_call: TRBV18
clone_size: once
d_call: NA
cdr3_aa: CASSPKGTLPSHEQFF
cdr3_nt: TGTGCCAGCTCACCAAAGGGGACTTTACCTTCCCATGAGCAGTTCTTC

j_call: TRBJ2-7
v_call: TRBV7-2
clone_size: NA
d_call: TRBD2
cdr3_aa: CASSSGTSLYEQYF
cdr3_nt: TGTGCCAGCAGCTCCGGGACTAGCTTATACGAGCAGTACTTC

j_call: TRBJ2-2
v_call: TRBV27
clone_size: NA
d_call: NA
cdr3_aa: CASSFGAVGPYNTGELFF
cdr3_nt: TGTGCCAGCAGTTTCGGGGCTGTTGGCCCGTACAACACCGGGGAGCTGTTTTTT

j_call: TRBJ2-3
v_call: TRBV4-2
clone_size: NA
d_call: TRBD2
cdr3_aa: CASSQVGGGAVVPDTQYF
cdr3_nt: TGTGCCAGCAGCCAAGTTGGGGGGGGAGCGGTCGTTCCAGATACGCAGTATTTT

j_call: TRBJ2-6
v_call: TRBV6-4
clone_size: NA
d_call: NA
cdr3_aa: CASSSGAHSGANVLTF
cdr3_nt: TGTGCCAGCAGTTCCGGGGCCCACTCTGGGGCCAACGTCCTGACTTTC

j_call: TRBJ2-5
v_call: TRBV5-1
clone_size: NA
d_call: TRBD1
cdr3_aa: CASSFQGARQETQYF
cdr3_nt: TGCGCCAGCAGCTTCCAGGGGGCGCGTCAAGAGACCCAGTACTTC

j_call: TRBJ1-2
v_call: TRBV2
clone_size: NA
d_call: NA
cdr3_aa: CASTVLGTLYGYTF
cdr3_nt: TGTGCCAGCACCGTTTTGGGGACGCTCTATGGCTACACCTTC

j_call: TRBJ1-1
v_call: TRBV5-1
clone_size: NA
d_call: NA
cdr3_aa: CASSLRSVGRERTEAFF
cdr3_nt: TGCGCCAGCAGCTTGAGAAGCGTGGGGCGCGAGCGGACTGAAGCTTTCTTT

j_call: TRBJ1-1
v_call: TRBV5-4
clone_size: few
d_call: NA
cdr3_aa: CASSPQGASTEAFF
cdr3_nt: TGTGCCAGCAGCCCCCAAGGGGCCAGCACTGAAGCTTTCTTT

j_call: TRBJ2-6
v_call: TRBV19
clone_size: NA
d_call: NA
cdr3_aa: CATQEGGSGANVLTF
cdr3_nt: TGTGCCACCCAGGAGGGGGGCTCTGGGGCCAACGTCCTGACTTTC

j_call: TRBJ2-7
v_call: TRBV5-4
clone_size: NA
d_call: TRBD2
cdr3_aa: CASSKGLAGHEQYF
cdr3_nt: TGTGCCAGCAGTAAAGGACTAGCGGGACACGAGCAGTACTTC

j_call: TRBJ1-1
v_call: TRBV6-5
clone_size: NA
d_call: NA
cdr3_aa: CASRNRERNTEAFF
cdr3_nt: TGTGCCAGCAGGAACAGGGAGAGGAACACTGAAGCTTTCTTT

j_call: TRBJ1-1
v_call: TRBV19
clone_size: NA
d_call: NA
cdr3_aa: CASSPGFHTEAFF
cdr3_nt: TGTGCCAGTAGCCCAGGGTTTCACACTGAAGCTTTCTTT

j_call: TRBJ1-6
v_call: TRBV4-1
clone_size: NA
d_call: NA
cdr3_aa: CASRWTVNSPLHF
cdr3_nt: TGCGCCAGCAGGTGGACAGTGAATTCACCCCTCCACTTT

j_call: TRBJ1-2
v_call: TRBV29-1
clone_size: NA
d_call: NA
cdr3_aa: CSVTLTGNYGYTF
cdr3_nt: TGCAGCGTGACCCTGACCGGGAACTATGGCTACACCTTC

j_call: TRBJ2-6
v_call: TRBV6-1
clone_size: once
d_call: NA
cdr3_aa: CASSETTASGANVLTF
cdr3_nt: TGTGCCAGCAGTGAGACTACAGCCTCTGGGGCCAACGTCCTGACTTTC

j_call: TRBJ1-1
v_call: TRBV20-1
clone_size: NA
d_call: NA
cdr3_aa: CSASPSLNTEAFF
cdr3_nt: TGCAGTGCTAGTCCCAGTTTGAACACTGAAGCTTTCTTT